This TCR beta chain was sequenced during a study of cytomegalovirus exposure and HLA in healthy donors. Regarding this clone: What it binds is unknown.

CDR1 is MGHRA and CDR2 is YSYEKL in the germline V gene. The CDR3 spans 16 residues. With 4 bases clipped from V and 6 bases from J, the junction kept 9 bases outside the gene matches. Study-wide points: Most subjects had HLA-A and HLA-B alleles reportedly predicted accurately by TCR beta sequences. Later analysis demonstrated an association between a missense DCLRE1C variant and TCR beta V- and J-gene trimming. TCR beta V segments were, for the most part, productive about 87% or about 30% of the time in an earlier analysis.

PCR used 60 Vbeta primers and 13 Jbeta primers. The authors' processing: In a later analysis, the count reached roughly 80 million unique TCR beta chains, with around 11 million shared. Produced via immunoSEQ multiplex PCR; TCRdb's table is partial and in-frame only. That table gives V, J and clone size, and the DNA gave D and trimming. The sample has some 99,000 clones; around 81% are singletons. The sequence derives from a woman aged 25 to 39 in good health and CMV-seronegative. Sequencing input: PBMCs. The chain links TRBV4-1 to TRBJ2-2; 9 nucleotides match TRBD2. CDR3 sequence (DNA): TGCGCCAGCAGCCCCATTAGCGGGAGTCTTGCCGGGGAGCTGTTTTTT. This translates into CASSPISGSLAGELFF.